This TCR beta chain was sequenced during a study of blood T cell repertoires in COVID-19. Study background: Samples representing acute and convalescent COVID-19 were sourced from the United States, Italy and Spain. The cDNA or gDNA used as material had been derived from T cells, B-cell-depleted T cells, or PBMCs.

This clone was found once. Sequenced by immunoSEQ multiplex PCR; TCRdb stores in-frame clones only, minus some. The sample has fewer than 250,000 clones, 80% to 90% seen once. Individuals in the exposed group had encountered a COVID-19 case within 2 weeks preceding study entry. The germline V gene has CDR1 SNHLY and CDR2 FYNNEI. Trimming at V came to 6 bases and at J to 4 bases, leaving 6 bases not matched to a gene. The CDR3 covers 15 residues. The material sequenced was PBMCs or T cells enriched from blood (not recorded which). The TCR comes from a woman aged 50 to 60 who had been exposed to COVID-19. The genes are TRBV2 and TRBJ2-2; TRBD1 matches 9 bases. This CDR3 is CASRAGTGSTGELFF. CDR3 nucleotide sequence: TGTGCCAGCAGGGCGGGGACAGGGTCCACCGGGGAGCTGTTTTTT.